Below are 4 T cell receptor beta chains sequenced from a single sample in a study of cytomegalovirus exposure and HLA in healthy donors. This PCR relied on a set of 60 Vbeta primers and 13 Jbeta primers. This table comes from immunoSEQ multiplex PCR, and its TCRdb copy is limited to in-frame clones, with some not included. The sample holds 90,000 to 150,000 clones, over 75% seen once. Sequencing input: PBMCs. These receptors came from a man younger than 30 in good health and CMV-seropositive.

The rearrangement links TRBV27 to TRBJ2-2, with a tentative D call TRBD1 (6 bases). Between the trimmed V and J ends, which lost 8 bases and 6 bases, there was a span of 13 bases. This CDR3 spans 13 amino acids. Germline CDR1 and CDR2: MNHEY and SMNVEV (reference sequence). The CDR3 loop reads CASGTRTAGELFF. The DNA for the CDR3 is TGTGCCAGCGGGACCAGGACAGCCGGGGAGCTGTTTTTT.

The J gene is TRBJ2-1, the V gene TRBV6-4, with unresolved D. V lost 6 bases, J lost 6 bases, and 15 bases lay in between. The CDR3 totals 14 residues. CDR1 is MRHNA and CDR2 is SNTAGT in the germline V gene. The CDR3 loop reads CASRPQFRTNEQFF. CDR3 DNA: TGTGCCAGCAGACCCCAGTTTCGAACCAATGAGCAGTTCTTC.

The sample holds one count of this clone. The chain combines TRBV27 with TRBJ2-7; 8 bases are a match to TRBD1. V lost 4 bases and J lost 4; bases outside the gene matches: 12. This CDR3 region has 16 residues. Germline-derived CDR1 and CDR2 are MNHEY and SMNVEV (reference sequence). CDR3 sequence (DNA): TGTGCCAGCAGTTCCGACAGGGGATTCGGGCTATACGAGCAGTACTTC. Its protein is CASSSDRGFGLYEQYF.

The J gene is TRBJ1-2, the V gene TRBV7-6, with TRBD1 identical over 9 bases. This CDR3 spans 20 amino acids. The germline V gene has CDR1 SGHVS and CDR2 FNYEAQ. V dropped 3 bases and J dropped 2; count of bases not matched to a gene: 19. The CDR3 DNA sequence: TGTGCCAGCAGCTTTTCGGTAGAACAGGGGGCAATCTTAGGGAACTATGGCTACACCTTC. Translating it yields CASSFSVEQGAILGNYGYTF.